This is a list of T cell receptor beta chains from one sample in a study of tumor-infiltrating lymphocytes in oesophageal squamous cell carcinoma. One entry per CDR3 protein results from TCRdb running MiXCR on the PCR reads. The table lists 15,000 to 20,000 distinct CDR3 sequences, around 43% of them singletons. The sequenced sample was normal esophageal tissue next to the tumor. The source is a female donor with esophageal squamous cell carcinoma. Each CDR3 is given with its conserved first and last residue. The D gene is left open where the match is weak. Expanded clones get a size class; other rows say once, few or many, or leave the size out.

>TRBV24-1|-|-|TRBJ2-1
TGTGCCACCAGTGACCGAAACAATGAGCAGTTCTTC
CATSDRNNEQFF
>TRBV11-2|many|TRBD2|TRBJ2-7
TGTGCCAGCAGCTCGCTAGCGGGCTTCAACCAGGACTACAATGAGCAGTACTTC
CASSSLAGFNQDYNEQYF
>TRBV7-2|few|TRBD2|TRBJ2-5
TGTGCCAGCAGCTTTAGCGGGAGAGGGGAGACCCAGTACTTC
CASSFSGRGETQYF
>TRBV11-2|-|-|TRBJ2-1
TGTGCCAGCAGCTTAGATCGCGGACTCCTTTCCTACAATGAGCAGTTCTTC
CASSLDRGLLSYNEQFF
>TRBV4-1|once|-|TRBJ1-6
TGCGCCAGCAGCCAAGATTTGGGCTACGAGCAGTACTTT
CASSQDLGYEQYF
>TRBV28|many|-|TRBJ2-3
TGTGCCAGCAGTCTCCCCCGTGAGCGGGCCCTTAGGACAGATACGCAGTATTTT
CASSLPRERALRTDTQYF
>TRBV2|many|-|TRBJ1-4
TGTGCCAGCAGCCCCCGGGGCATCGATGAAAAACTGTTTTTT
CASSPRGIDEKLFF
>TRBV24-1|medium-sized|TRBD1|TRBJ1-5
TGTGCCACCAGTGGGACAGGGTCTCAGCCCCAGCATTTT
CATSGTGSQPQHF
>TRBV7-8|-|-|TRBJ2-2
TGTGCCAGCAGCTTCTACTCCGGGACTTCGAACACCGGGGAGCTGTTTTTT
CASSFYSGTSNTGELFF
>TRBV7-2|once|-|TRBJ1-2
TGTGCCAGCAGCACATATAGGGGACAAACCAACTATGGCTACACCTTC
CASSTYRGQTNYGYTF
>TRBV7-2|-|TRBD2|TRBJ2-3
TGTGCCAGCAGCTTAGGAGGGAGGGAGGATACGCAGTATTTT
CASSLGGREDTQYF
>TRBV6-1|few|-|TRBJ1-5
TGTGCCAGCAGGTCAGGGGATCAGCCCCAGCATTTT
CASRSGDQPQHF
>TRBV7-2|-|TRBD2|TRBJ2-3
TGTGCCAGCAGCTTAGCTACTAGCGGGGGAGGGGATACGCAGTATTTT
CASSLATSGGGDTQYF
>TRBV2|few|TRBD1|TRBJ2-2
TGTGCCAGCAGGAGACTGGACAGGGTCGGTCATTTCACCGGGGAGCTGTTTTTT
CASRRLDRVGHFTGELFF
>TRBV5-5|many|-|TRBJ1-2
TGTGCCAGCAGCTTGAGCTATGGCTACACCTTC
CASSLSYGYTF
>TRBV6-2/TRBV6-3|-|-|TRBJ2-1
TGTGCCAGCAGTCCCTTAGGGATAGTCTCGAACAATGAGCAGTTCTTC
CASSPLGIVSNNEQFF
>TRBV7-2|-|-|TRBJ1-2
TGTGCCAGCAGCCCGTCCCTGGGCTACTATGGCTACACCTTC
CASSPSLGYYGYTF
>TRBV7-6|-|-|TRBJ2-1
TGTGCCAGCAGCTTATCGGGATTGTCGGTGAATGAGCAGTTCTTC
CASSLSGLSVNEQFF
>TRBV10-1|once|TRBD1|TRBJ2-3
TGCGCCAGCAGTGATGGGACAGGGAAAGCAGATACGCAGTATTTT
CASSDGTGKADTQYF
>TRBV25-1|-|TRBD2|TRBJ2-2
TGTGCCAGCAGCGCCCTAGCGGGAGGCACCGGGGAGCTGTTTTTT
CASSALAGGTGELFF
>TRBV11-2|many|-|TRBJ1-3
TGTGCCAGCAGCTTAGTCGCAGGATTAAACACCATATATTTT
CASSLVAGLNTIYF
>TRBV10-3|-|-|TRBJ2-3
TGTGCCATCAGTGAGTCGGTCTCAGGGCCAGATACGCAGTATTTT
CAISESVSGPDTQYF
>TRBV19|many|-|TRBJ2-1
TGTGCCAGTAGCGGGGATACCTACAATGAGCAGTTCTTC
CASSGDTYNEQFF
>TRBV5-3|-|-|TRBJ1-2
TGTGCCAGCAGCTTGGGGGGGCAGGGCGTCTATGGCTACACCTTC
CASSLGGQGVYGYTF
>TRBV7-9|-|TRBD2|TRBJ2-1
TGTGCCAGCAGCTTAGTAACTAGCGGGAGGTACAATGAGCAGTTCTTC
CASSLVTSGRYNEQFF
>TRBV6-1|-|-|TRBJ1-5
TGTGCCAGCAAGGCGTCGGGGCCCCAGCATTTT
CASKASGPQHF
>TRBV7-3|-|TRBD2|TRBJ2-4
TGTGCCAGCAGCCCTCAAATAGCGGGACTTTACAATGAGCAGTACTTC
CASSPQIAGLYNEQYF
>TRBV7-7|many|-|TRBJ2-3
TGTGCTAGCAGCTTTACTAACACAGATACGCAGTATTTT
CASSFTNTDTQYF
>TRBV19|-|TRBD1|TRBJ2-5
TGTGCCAGTAGTATGAGGGGGACAGGGGGCCGCGAGACCCAGTACTTC
CASSMRGTGGRETQYF
>TRBV6-1|-|-|TRBJ2-5
TGTGCCAGCACTGAAATCGTCGAGACCCAGTACTTC
CASTEIVETQYF
>TRBV28|many|-|TRBJ1-1
TGTGCCAGCAGTTTAAGTTTCCTGGCTGAAGCTTTCTTT
CASSLSFLAEAFF
>TRBV6-1|many|-|TRBJ1-5
TGTGCCAGCGGTAGGCCCCAGCATTTT
CASGRPQHF
>TRBV27|-|TRBD1|TRBJ2-5
TGTGCCAGCAGCCGCCTGGGGACAGGGGTCCCAATTGGGACCCAGTACTTC
CASSRLGTGVPIGTQYF
>TRBV14|-|TRBD2|TRBJ2-3
TGTGCCAGCAGCCAAGACCTAACTAGCGGGAGGGCCTTCGGGGAGCTGTACTTC
CASSQDLTSGRAFGELYF
>TRBV6-2/TRBV6-3|few|TRBD2|TRBJ2-1
TGTGCCAGCAGTGCTACTAGCGGGTCCAGTGCGCAGTTCTTC
CASSATSGSSAQFF
>TRBV7-6|once|-|TRBJ2-5
TGTGCCAGCAGCTTAGGCCCGGATGAGACCCAGTACTTC
CASSLGPDETQYF
>TRBV24-1|many|TRBD1|TRBJ2-7
TGTGCCACCAGTGAGCCAGGGGGCTACAATGAGCAGTACTTC
CATSEPGGYNEQYF